This T cell receptor (beta chain) was documented in a study of neurological immune-mediated disorders. By its share, this clonotype is medium-sized. Germline V CDR1 and CDR2: SGHAT, FQNNGV. V lost 5 bases and J lost 1, with 5 bases in between. The CDR3 sequence is 12 residues long. TCRdb called the 5' RACE reads again in MiXCR, with one record for every CDR3 protein. Altogether around 100,000 distinct CDR3 sequences are present, under 14% being singletons, with the ten largest covering 2.5% to 4%. Stated time point: longitudinal time-point 3. The specimen sequenced was PBMCs. The TCR was taken from a female donor with HTLV-1-associated myelopathy (HAM/TSP). V and J are TRBV11-2 and TRBJ2-5; no firm D call. The CDR3 is CASSVVQETQYF. CDR3 coding DNA: TGTGCCAGCAGCGTAGTCCAAGAGACCCAGTACTTC.